One sample yielded the 10 T cell receptor beta chains listed below, sequenced in a study of prognosis after radiotherapy for stage I lung cancer. With two-round multiplex PCR, TCR beta CDR3 sequences were amplified from genomic DNA. Initially, in first-round PCR, primers specific to each TRBV and TRBJ gene were used. One entry per CDR3 protein, called by TCRdb with MiXCR from the multiplex PCR reads. The sample includes over 25,000 distinct CDR3 sequences, roughly 46% of them seen just once. Sequenced here: PBMCs, sampled before or after stereotactic body radiation therapy (not recorded which). Every receptor here comes from a donor of 50 years or more with non-small cell lung cancer.

This clonotype was picked up many times. The chain carries TRBV12-3 or TRBV12-4 and TRBJ2-5; 9 positions agree with TRBD1. V gave up 6 bases and J gave up 9 bases; unmatched junction bases: 8. The CDR3 totals 13 residues. CDR3 amino acids: CASRGQGLGSQYF. CDR3 nucleotide sequence: TGTGCCAGCAGAGGACAGGGGTTGGGGTCCCAGTACTTC.

Turning to this clonotype: This may stem from a read error, because a much larger clone lies one nucleotide away. The V gene is TRBV15, the J gene TRBJ2-5; 7 bases line up with TRBD1. This CDR3 spans 15 amino acids. Trimming cost V 1 base and J 7 bases; bases outside gene matches: 9. Germline V gene sequence: CDR1 LNHNV, CDR2 YYDKDF (reference sequence). The CDR3 here is CATSRVGQGVRTQYF. Written as DNA, the CDR3 is TGTGCCACCAGCAGAGTAGGGCAGGGGGTCCGGACCCAGTACTTC.

This clonotype was seen a handful of times. A far more abundant clone sits one base away, making this likely a read error. V gene TRBV6-9 combines with J gene TRBJ1-3, with D unclear. The CDR3 consists of 16 residues. Looked up from germline, CDR1 is MNHGY and CDR2 is SVAAGI. V lost 3 bases to trimming and J lost 0 bases, with 12 bases between them. CDR3: CASSYGTPSSGNTIYF. In DNA, the CDR3 is TGTGCCAGCAGTTACGGCACCCCGAGCTCTGGAAACACCATATATTTT.

As regards this clonotype: One base away lies a much larger clone, so this may be a sequencing read error. The CDR3 does not close with the conserved phenylalanine or tryptophan, likely indicating a read error. This rearrangement joins TRBV2 to TRBJ2-5, with a possible D match to TRBD2 (7 bases). Between the trimmed V and J ends, which lost 2 bases and 2 bases, there was a span of 12 bases. Germline assignment: CDR1 SNHLY and CDR2 FYNNEI. The CDR3 is made up of 15 amino acids. Here the CDR3 DNA reads TGTGCCAGCAGTGAATGGGGGGGCCTACAAGAGACCCAGTACCTC. Protein sequence: CASSEWGGLQETQYL.

This clonotype was found many times. The rearrangement links TRBV7-9 to TRBJ2-3, with 8 bases that match TRBD2. The length of the CDR3 is 15 residues. The germline V gene encodes CDR1 SEHNR and CDR2 FQNEAQ (reference sequence). With V trimmed by 8 bases and J by 4 bases, 11 bases remained unmatched. CDR3 sequence: CASSVGRAGADTQYF. CDR3 sequence (DNA): TGTGCCAGCTCGGTCGGGAGGGCTGGGGCAGATACGCAGTATTTT.

A few counts support this clonotype. This may be a read error: a much more frequent sequence differs by one nucleotide. The chain is built from TRBV5-8 and TRBJ2-5; possibly TRBD2 for D (5 bases). Germline CDR1 and CDR2: SGHTS and YDEGEE. The CDR3 is 14 amino acids. V was pared by 0 bases and J by 5 bases, with 11 bases between. The CDR3 sequence: CASSLEGWRETQYF. The CDR3 DNA reads as TGTGCCAGCAGCTTGGAAGGCTGGAGGGAGACCCAGTACTTC.

This clonotype occurred once. A much larger clone lies one base from this, so it may be a read error. The DNA for the CDR3 is TGCGCCAGAAGCCAAGAAGGCCATGAGCAGTTCTTC. This sequence encodes CARSQEGHEQFF. The chain links TRBV4-3 to TRBJ2-1, with D uncertain. This CDR3 is 12 amino acids long. From germline, CDR1 is LGHNA and CDR2 YSLEER.

The chain is built from TRBV14 and TRBJ2-3; tentatively, D is TRBD2 (6 bases). Trimming took off 4 bases at V and 2 bases at J, with 13 bases between the two ends. The CDR3 has 15 residues. The V gene's germline CDR1 is SGHDN and CDR2 FVKESK. For the CDR3, the DNA is TGTGCCAGCAGCCCCGTGGGGGGTGACACAGATACGCAGTATTTT. Protein: CASSPVGGDTDTQYF.

The chain links TRBV7-8 to TRBJ1-2; TRBD1 matches at 7 bases. CDR1 is SGHVS and CDR2 is FQNEAQ in the germline V gene. V lost 5 bases to trimming and J lost 4 bases; unmatched junction nucleotides: 10. The CDR3 has 15 residues. CDR3 loop: CASSNHGQAGYGYTF. The CDR3 DNA follows: TGTGCCAGCAGCAACCATGGACAGGCAGGCTATGGCTACACCTTC. Variable domain in full (rest from reference TRBV7-8 and TRBJ1-2): GAGVSQSPRYKVAKRGQDVALRCDPISGHVSLFWYQQALGQGPEFLTYFQNEAQLDKSGLPSDRFFAERPEGSVSTLKIQRTQQEDSAVYLCASSNHGQAGYGYTFGSGTRLTVV.

This clonotype is labeled medium-sized. The chain uses TRBV7-9 and TRBJ1-2; the D is unclear. Germline loops: CDR1 SEHNR, CDR2 FQNEAQ (reference sequence). The V gene lost 5 bases and the J gene lost 1 base, with 8 bases spanning the gap. This CDR3 comprises 13 residues. In nucleotides, the CDR3 is TGTGCCAGCAGCACAGAATTTAACTATGGCTACACCTTC. Its translation: CASSTEFNYGYTF.